Below, 23 T cell receptor beta chains from the same sample are listed, as sequenced in a study of cytomegalovirus exposure and HLA in healthy donors. The PCR employed 60 Vbeta primers together with 13 Jbeta primers. Only in-frame clones appear in the TCRdb table, and some are missing; sequencing was by immunoSEQ multiplex PCR. The table records some 220,000 clones, around 83% of them present only once. Sequenced material: PBMCs. These receptors all stem from a girl aged 2-10 years in good health and CMV-seronegative.

The rearrangement uses TRBV15 and TRBJ2-5; 9 bases are shared with TRBD1. The J call may be incorrect, as the DNA end agrees better with TRBJ2-7. The CDR3 runs to 14 residues. Germline CDR1 and CDR2: LNHNV and YYDKDF (reference sequence). The CDR3 sequence is CATSSGQGSYEQYF. The CDR3 coding sequence is TGTGCCACCAGCAGTGGACAGGGGTCCTACGAGCAGTACTTC.

Comment on this clone: Other DNA sequences in this sample translate to the same CDR3. CDR3 amino acids: CASSSRGYEQYF. For the CDR3, the DNA is TGCGCCAGCAGCAGCAGGGGCTACGAGCAGTACTTC. The chain uses TRBV5-1 and TRBJ2-7, with a possible D match to TRBD1 (6 bases). V lost 4 bases and J lost 3, with 8 bases in between. The V gene's germline CDR1 is SGHRS and CDR2 YFSETQ. The CDR3 totals 12 residues.

This chain joins TRBV10-2 and TRBJ2-1, with D perhaps TRBD2 (6 bases). CDR1 and CDR2 (germline): WSHSY, SAAADI. The V end lost 1 base, the J end lost 2 bases, and 12 bases lay between the germline ends. This CDR3 spans 16 amino acids. The CDR3 protein is CASSELSGYPYNEQFF. The CDR3 nucleotides read TGCGCCAGCAGTGAGTTGAGCGGGTACCCCTACAATGAGCAGTTCTTC.

The genes are TRBV27 and TRBJ1-2; 9 bases match TRBD1. Unmatched junction bases numbered 1, after V lost 7 bases and J lost 4 bases. Germline V gives CDR1 MNHEY, CDR2 SMNVEV (reference sequence). The CDR3 loop spans 12 amino acids. The CDR3 sequence is CASKQGAYGYTF. CDR3 nucleotides: TGTGCCAGCAAACAGGGGGCCTATGGCTACACCTTC.

The genes are TRBV4-2 and TRBJ1-1, with D perhaps matching TRBD1 (5 bases). CDR1 and CDR2 (germline): LGHNA, YNFKEQ. CDR3 length: 14 residues. The ends were cut back, 4 bases at V and 9 bases at J, with 18 bases in the middle. The chain's CDR3 is CASSPRQSKLQAFF. In nucleotides, the CDR3 is TGTGCCAGCAGCCCTAGACAGAGCAAATTACAAGCTTTCTTT.

V is TRBV27 and J is TRBJ1-5; tentative D call: TRBD1 (5 bases). V lost 6 bases, J lost 7 bases, and 10 bases lay in between. CDR3 size: 12 residues. Germline V gene lookup returns CDR1 MNHEY and CDR2 SMNVEV (reference sequence). The CDR3 coding sequence is TGTGCCAGCAGGACGGGGGGGCAGCCCCAGCATTTT. It yields the protein CASRTGGQPQHF.

The chain has TRBV7-5 and TRBJ2-5; the D segment call TRBD2 is taken from the table without a DNA check. TRBV7-5 is tagged as a pseudogene. The CDR3 is 16 amino acids. The CDR3 region has the DNA TGTGCCAGAAGCTTAGATTGTCGCGGGGGGCAAGAGACCCAGTACTTC. Its translation: CARSLDCRGGQETQYF.

A few counts support this clone. V is TRBV7-9 and J is TRBJ1-1; D not certain. V lost 2 bases and J 1 base, leaving 5 bases between the germline ends. The CDR3 consists of 13 residues. The germline gives CDR1 SEHNR, CDR2 FQNEAQ (reference sequence). Here the CDR3 DNA reads TGTGCCAGCAGCTTATTAGAGAACACTGAAGCTTTCTTT. Translated: CASSLLENTEAFF.

This chain uses TRBV5-1 with TRBJ2-7; 8 bases agree with TRBD2. With 1 base clipped from V and 6 bases from J, the junction kept 3 bases outside the gene matches. Germline CDR1 is SGHRS and CDR2 is YFSETQ. There are 13 residues in the CDR3. CDR3 bases: TGCGCCAGCAGCTTGACGGGAGGGGGCGAGCAGTACTTC. Its translation is CASSLTGGGEQYF. Filled out from reference TRBV5-1 and TRBJ2-7, the complete variable domain reads KAGVTQTPRYLIKTRGQQVTLSCSPISGHRSVSWYQQTPGQGLQFLFEYFSETQRNKGNFPGRFSGRQFSNSRSEMNVSTLELGDSALYLCASSLTGGGEQYFGPGTRLTVT.

The chain links TRBV30 to TRBJ2-5, with D possibly matching TRBD1 (5 bases). The closer fit of TRBJ2-7 to the DNA end suggests the J call may be wrong. The CDR3 spans 13 residues. Germline CDR1 reads GTSNPN; CDR2 reads SVGIG (reference sequence). This chain's CDR3 is CAWRAQGRYEQYF. CDR3 coding DNA: TGTGCCTGGAGGGCCCAGGGAAGGTACGAGCAGTACTTC.

The chain links TRBV4-1 to TRBJ1-1; no clear D gene. This CDR3 comprises 15 residues. The germline V gene has CDR1 MGHRA and CDR2 YSYEKL. V lost 1 base, J lost 0 bases, and 9 bases lay in between. CDR3 region: CASSQGPGLNTEAFF. The CDR3 coding sequence is TGCGCCAGCAGCCAAGGTCCGGGTCTGAACACTGAAGCTTTCTTT.

This chain joins TRBV27 and TRBJ1-2; a possible D gene is TRBD1 (5 bases). The CDR3 extends over 13 amino acids. Trimming cost V 6 bases and J 6 bases, with 14 bases left between them. The germline CDR1 and CDR2 sequences are MNHEY and SMNVEV (reference sequence). This chain's CDR3 is CASRAGFRDGYTF. In DNA, the CDR3 is TGTGCCAGCAGAGCAGGGTTTCGGGATGGCTACACCTTC.

The gene calls are TRBV7-2 and TRBJ1-2; TRBD1 matches at 7 bases. V lost 4 bases, J lost 4 bases, and 6 bases stayed unmatched. The CDR3 spans 14 residues. Looked up from germline, CDR1 is SGHTA and CDR2 is FQGNSA. This chain's CDR3 is CASSYDRAGYGYTF. As DNA, the CDR3 is TGTGCCAGCAGCTACGACAGGGCCGGCTATGGCTACACCTTC.

J is TRBJ2-1 and V is TRBV30; maybe TRBD2 (6 bases). Per the germline V gene, CDR1 is GTSNPN and CDR2 is SVGIG (reference sequence). V lost 0 bases, J lost 2 bases, and 11 bases lay in between. The CDR3 extends over 15 amino acids. In DNA, the CDR3 is TGTGCCTGGAGTGTCGGGCTAGCGACCTACAATGAGCAGTTCTTC. Translated: CAWSVGLATYNEQFF. Full variable domain (rest looked up from reference TRBV30 and TRBJ2-1): SQTIHQWPATLVQPVGSPLSLECTVEGTSNPNLYWYRQAAGRGLQLLFYSVGIGQISSEVPQNLSASRPQDRQFILSSKKLLLSDSGFYLCAWSVGLATYNEQFFGPGTRLTVL.

The gene calls are TRBV5-6 and TRBJ1-1; unclear D gene. CDR1 SGHDT and CDR2 YYEEEE come from the germline V gene. V shed 1 base and J shed 0 bases, with 13 bases lying between them. The CDR3 loop spans 16 amino acids. The CDR3 is CASSLYVRSLNTEAFF. The CDR3 nucleotides read TGTGCCAGCAGCTTGTATGTCAGAAGTTTGAACACTGAAGCTTTCTTT. Full variable domain (missing parts from reference TRBV5-6 and TRBJ1-1): DAGVTQSPTHLIKTRGQQVTLRCSPKSGHDTVSWYQQALGQGPQFIFQYYEEEERQRGNFPDRFSGHQFPNYSSELNVNALLLGDSALYLCASSLYVRSLNTEAFFGQGTRLTVV.

Remarks on this clone: Because the CDR3's place on the DNA is in doubt, the DNA is left out and the CDR3 is given as listed by TCRdb. The rearrangement links TRBV19 to TRBJ2-2; the table's D call, TRBD2, has no DNA check behind it. CDR1 is LNHDA, CDR2 SQIVND, per germline (reference sequence). The CDR3 has 12 amino acids, counting both end residues. The CDR3 sequence: CASALRAGELFF.

V usage is TRBV5-4 and J usage is TRBJ1-2; TRBD1 might be the D (6 bases). V was pared by 4 bases and J by 4 bases, with 14 bases between. The CDR3 runs to 14 residues. Germline V gene lookup returns CDR1 SGHNT and CDR2 YYREEE (reference sequence). Here the CDR3 reads CASSPRTDPYGYTF. CDR3 DNA: TGTGCCAGCAGCCCCCGGACAGATCCCTATGGCTACACCTTC. Based on the CDR3 plus reference TRBV5-4 and TRBJ1-2, the full variable domain is ETGVTQSPTHLIKTRGQQVTLRCSSQSGHNTVSWYQQALGQGPQFIFQYYREEENGRGNFPPRFSGLQFPNYSSELNVNALELDDSALYLCASSPRTDPYGYTFGSGTRLTVV.

This clone showed up just once. The CDR3 is CASSPDFFLNYGYTF. Here the CDR3 DNA reads TGTGCCAGCAGCCCCGACTTCTTTTTAAACTATGGCTACACCTTC. The rearrangement joins TRBV5-6 to TRBJ1-2; D uncertain. The CDR3 totals 15 residues. Germline V gene lookup returns CDR1 SGHDT and CDR2 YYEEEE. V lost 4 bases to trimming and J lost 2 bases, with 15 bases between them.

V gene TRBV7-9 combines with J gene TRBJ2-7; 10 bases map to TRBD1. In germline, CDR1 is SEHNR, CDR2 FQNEAQ (reference sequence). V was pared by 7 bases and J by 2 bases, with 5 bases of the junction left unmatched. The CDR3 sequence is 14 residues long. Here the CDR3 reads CASNRDRGPYEQYF. The CDR3, as DNA: TGTGCCAGCAACAGGGACAGGGGTCCCTACGAGCAGTACTTC.

This clone is a singleton in its sample. The sample carries other DNA sequences with the same CDR3. This chain uses TRBV27 with TRBJ1-1; weak D call: TRBD1 (5 bases). In germline, CDR1 is MNHEY, CDR2 SMNVEV (reference sequence). The CDR3 totals 13 residues. V gave up 4 bases and J gave up 1 base, with 7 bases separating them. The CDR3 here is CASSWGGNTEAFF. The CDR3 region has the DNA TGTGCCAGCAGTTGGGGGGGGAACACTGAAGCTTTCTTT.

This chain joins TRBV5-1 and TRBJ2-7; 7 bases align to TRBD1. Per the germline V gene, CDR1 is SGHRS and CDR2 is YFSETQ. CDR3 length: 15 amino acids. The ends lost 4 bases at V and 1 base at J; junction bases unmatched: 8. The CDR3 reads CASSVGGAASYEQYF. CDR3 in DNA: TGCGCCAGCAGCGTAGGGGGCGCGGCTTCCTACGAGCAGTACTTC.

The J gene is TRBJ1-1, the V gene TRBV5-1, with D uncertain. CDR3 size: 14 residues. CDR1 is SGHRS, CDR2 YFSETQ, per germline. The V end lost 1 base, the J end lost 1 base, and 8 bases lay between the germline ends. DNA of the CDR3: TGCGCCAGCAGCTTGACCGCCGGGAACACTGAAGCTTTCTTT. Its translation is CASSLTAGNTEAFF.

The V call is TRBV7-7, the J call TRBJ2-5; maybe TRBD1 (6 bases). Trimming stripped 4 bases from V and 5 bases from J, with 20 bases between. The CDR3 totals 16 residues. CDR1 and CDR2 from the germline V gene are SSHAT and FNYEAQ (reference sequence). CDR3 sequence reads: CASSSTGQGSTETQYF. In nucleotides, the CDR3 is TGTGCCAGCAGCTCTACAGGCCAGGGGAGTACGGAGACCCAGTACTTC.